The text below deals with one TCR beta chain. The CDR3 consists of 11 residues. The data were obtained in a study of T cell repertoires in ileal Crohn's disease. Patients were adults with ileal or ileocolonic Crohn's disease needing resection. Roughly 0.55 micrograms of biopsy DNA per sample underwent TCRB immunosequencing. Measured with immunoSEQ multiplex PCR; TCRdb has only the in-frame clones, and not every one. The repertoire holds about 8,400 clones, approximately 80% seen once, with roughly 12% in the top ten. Sequenced sample: ileal tissue. This clonotype originated in an adult with Crohn's disease. The chain carries TRBV21-1 and TRBJ2-5. TRBV21-1 is a known pseudogene. The CDR3 DNA reads as TGTGCCAGCAGCAACCAAGAGACCCAGTACTTC. Translation gives CASSNQETQYF.